The 18 T cell receptor beta chains in this list originate from one sample, sequenced in a study of OX40 agonist ivuxolimab in advanced cancers. TCRdb keeps only in-frame clones here, not all; method: immunoSEQ multiplex PCR. The data contain over 80,000 clones, about 93% of them seen just once; the ten biggest clones take up around 0.44%. Sequencing used CD4+ or CD8+ T cells sorted from blood, obtained in a trial of the OX40 agonist ivuxolimab. The receptors were sampled from an adult with an advanced solid tumor such as melanoma, head and neck, liver or kidney cancer.

The chain carries TRBV7-6 and TRBJ1-1, with a tentative D call TRBD1 (5 bases). Germline V lookup: CDR1 SGHVS, CDR2 FNYEAQ. The V end was cut by 3 bases, the J end by 1 base, with 9 bases between. The CDR3 is made up of 14 amino acids. The chain's CDR3 is CASSLLTGNTEAFF. The CDR3 bases are TGTGCCAGCAGCTTGCTAACAGGGAACACTGAAGCTTTCTTT. Together with reference TRBV7-6 and TRBJ1-1, the CDR3 gives the full variable domain: GAGVSQSPRYKVTKRGQDVALRCDPISGHVSLYWYRQALGQGPEFLTYFNYEAQQDKSGLPNDRFSAERPEGSISTLTIQRTEQRDSAMYRCASSLLTGNTEAFFGQGTRLTVV.

The V call is TRBV18, the J call TRBJ2-5; weak D call: TRBD2 (5 bases). The CDR3 consists of 12 residues. Germline V lookup: CDR1 KGHSH, CDR2 LQKENI. The ends were cut back, 3 bases at V and 4 bases at J, with 6 bases in the middle. The CDR3 nucleotides read TGTGCCAGCTCACCCGAGGGAGAGACCCAGTACTTC. This sequence encodes CASSPEGETQYF. Supplemented by reference TRBV18 and TRBJ2-5, the full variable domain reads NAGVMQNPRHLVRRRGQEARLRCSPMKGHSHVYWYRQLPEEGLKFMVYLQKENIIDESGMPKERFSAEFPKEGPSILRIQQVVRGDSAAYFCASSPEGETQYFGPGTRLLVL.

The chain has TRBV13 and TRBJ2-3; weak D call: TRBD1 (5 bases). Germline V CDR1 and CDR2: PRHDT, FYEKMQ (reference sequence). This CDR3 has 15 residues. Trimming left V 3 bases short and J 1 base short, with 11 bases between. The CDR3 nucleotides are TGTGCCAGCAGCTTTAAAGGCAGGGGCACAGATACGCAGTATTTT. Protein sequence: CASSFKGRGTDTQYF.

This chain connects TRBV7-6 to TRBJ2-2; D is perhaps TRBD1 (6 bases). The V end was cut by 5 bases, the J end by 8 bases, with 18 bases between. Germline V gene data show CDR1 as SGHVS and CDR2 as FNYEAQ. CDR3 length: 15 amino acids. As DNA, the CDR3 is TGTGCCAGCAGCCTTAAACAGGGTTATGTTGGGGAGCTGTTTTTT. Encoded protein: CASSLKQGYVGELFF.

The rearrangement joins TRBV28 to TRBJ2-7; no definite D call. V lost 7 bases, J lost 3 bases, and 7 bases lay in between. This CDR3 comprises 11 residues. Germline CDR1 is MDHEN and CDR2 is SYDVKM. The DNA for the CDR3 is TGTGCCAGCACCTCCAGCTACGAGCAGTACTTC. Its translation is CASTSSYEQYF.

The chain uses TRBV25-1 and TRBJ2-4, with 15 bases that match TRBD2. The junction had 7 bases not matched to a gene; V was cut back by 6 bases and J by 1 base. The V gene's germline CDR1 is MGHDK and CDR2 SYGVNS. This CDR3 contains 18 residues. CDR3 nucleotides: TGTGCCAGCAGACAATCCGGGACTAGCGGGAGGGCCAAAAACATTCAGTACTTC. Translated: CASRQSGTSGRAKNIQYF.

The gene calls are TRBV6-5 and TRBJ1-1; TRBD1 agrees at 8 bases. The CDR3 length is 13 residues. The V gene's germline CDR1 is MNHEY and CDR2 SVGAGI. The ends lost 6 bases at V and 13 bases at J; junction bases unmatched: 13. Here the CDR3 reads CASSTQGGQMGFF. CDR3 nucleotide sequence: TGTGCCAGCAGCACACAGGGGGGTCAGATGGGTTTCTTT.

A single count supports this clone. V gene TRBV7-2 combines with J gene TRBJ2-7; perhaps TRBD2 as D (6 bases). CDR1 is SGHTA, CDR2 FQGNSA, per germline. This CDR3 has 14 amino acids. V gave up 3 bases and J gave up 5 bases, with 14 bases separating them. CDR3 region: CASSFGGAWNEQYF. The CDR3 DNA is TGTGCCAGCAGCTTTGGCGGGGCATGGAACGAGCAGTACTTC. The full variable domain, its missing parts supplied by reference TRBV7-2 and TRBJ2-7, is GAGVSQSPSNKVTEKGKDVELRCDPISGHTALYWYRQSLGQGLEFLIYFQGNSAPDKSGLPSDRFSAERTGGSVSTLTIQRTQQEDSAVYLCASSFGGAWNEQYFGPGTRLTVT.

The rearrangement links TRBV30 to TRBJ2-3; D is undetermined. CDR1 is GTSNPN, CDR2 SVGIG, per germline (reference sequence). Trimming left V 5 bases short and J 2 bases short, with 8 bases between. CDR3 length equals 12 residues. The CDR3 protein is CAWVPYTDTQYF. CDR3 coding DNA: TGTGCCTGGGTCCCCTACACAGATACGCAGTATTTT.

The V and J genes are TRBV6-5 and TRBJ1-1, with TRBD1 identical over 7 bases. Unmatched junction bases numbered 7, after V lost 9 bases and J lost 0 bases. The germline V gene has CDR1 MNHEY and CDR2 SVGAGI. CDR3 length: 14 residues. The CDR3 region is CASGNRGLNTEAFF. The CDR3 nucleotides are TGTGCCAGTGGAAACAGGGGCCTGAACACTGAAGCTTTCTTT.

V gene TRBV7-6 combines with J gene TRBJ2-5; no clear D gene. The V gene lost 5 bases and the J gene lost 4 bases, with 17 bases spanning the gap. The CDR3 is 15 residues long. Germline CDR1 reads SGHVS; CDR2 reads FNYEAQ. CDR3 protein: CASSPGPQRLETQYF. In DNA, the CDR3 is TGTGCCAGCAGCCCCGGGCCACAGAGACTAGAGACCCAGTACTTC. Full variable domain (outside the CDR3, taken from reference TRBV7-6 and TRBJ2-5): GAGVSQSPRYKVTKRGQDVALRCDPISGHVSLYWYRQALGQGPEFLTYFNYEAQQDKSGLPNDRFSAERPEGSISTLTIQRTEQRDSAMYRCASSPGPQRLETQYFGPGTRLLVL.

The J gene is TRBJ1-1, the V gene TRBV4-1, with 8 bases aligning to TRBD1. V lost 3 bases and J lost 5; bases outside the gene matches: 11. The CDR3 has 16 amino acids. Germline-derived CDR1 and CDR2 are MGHRA and YSYEKL. CDR3 DNA: TGCGCCAGCAGCCAGCCCTCCGGACAGGGAGAAACTGAAGCTTTCTTT. Protein: CASSQPSGQGETEAFF.

The V gene is TRBV19, the J gene TRBJ1-5, with D possibly matching TRBD1 (6 bases). V gave up 5 bases and J gave up 5 bases, with 16 bases separating them. There are 15 residues in the CDR3. In germline, CDR1 is LNHDA, CDR2 SQIVND (reference sequence). The CDR3 DNA reads TGTGCCAGTAGTTTTCGGCAGGGGCGTCATCAGCCCCAGCATTTT. Amino acids: CASSFRQGRHQPQHF.

The rearrangement joins TRBV28 to TRBJ2-4, with D possibly being TRBD1 or TRBD2 (6 bases each). Trimming cost V 4 bases and J 0 bases, with 19 bases left between them. This CDR3 region has 18 residues. The V gene's germline CDR1 is MDHEN and CDR2 SYDVKM. CDR3 DNA: TGTGCCAGCAGTTGGGGGGCAGGGGAGTCCGTAGCCAAAAACATTCAGTACTTC. This gives the protein CASSWGAGESVAKNIQYF.

This clone has just one count. The gene calls are TRBV10-3 and TRBJ1-4; 12 bases are shared with TRBD1. The CDR3 extends over 17 amino acids. In germline, CDR1 is ENHRY, CDR2 SYGVKD. V was pared by 6 bases and J by 7 bases, with 12 bases of the junction left unmatched. The CDR3 reads CAISQSPGQGAGEKLFF. The CDR3 nucleotides read TGTGCCATCAGCCAGAGTCCGGGACAGGGGGCTGGTGAAAAACTGTTTTTT.

This chain links TRBV29-1 with TRBJ2-7, with D tentatively TRBD2 (6 bases). In germline, CDR1 is SQVTM, CDR2 ANQGSEA. This CDR3 contains 14 residues. V was cut by 6 bases and J by 7 bases, with 22 bases left in between. The CDR3 here is CSVGGSDTAVEQYF. The DNA for the CDR3 is TGCAGCGTGGGGGGATCGGACACGGCGGTAGAGCAGTACTTC.

This rearrangement joins TRBV28 to TRBJ1-5; the D gene is possibly TRBD1 (5 bases). The CDR3 length is 14 residues. V gave up 7 bases and J gave up 7 bases, with 17 bases separating them. From germline, CDR1 is MDHEN and CDR2 SYDVKM. In DNA, the CDR3 is TGTGCCAGCAAGGTGTCAGGGTCCTGGCAGCCCCAGCATTTT. Translation gives CASKVSGSWQPQHF.

This clone was observed a few times. The V call is TRBV11-2, the J call TRBJ2-5; TRBD1 aligns across 9 bases. The CDR3 spans 16 residues. With 0 bases clipped from V and 7 bases from J, the junction kept 9 bases outside the gene matches. The germline V gene has CDR1 SGHAT and CDR2 FQNNGV. The CDR3 region has the DNA TGTGCCAGCAGCTTAGACCCCGGGACAGGGTTGGGGACCCAGTACTTC. Translated, it gives CASSLDPGTGLGTQYF.